The 28 T cell receptor beta chains below were found in one sample sequenced in a study of blood T cell repertoires in COVID-19. Some clones are missing from TCRdb's copy, which holds only in-frame ones; the method was immunoSEQ multiplex PCR. The sample yields roughly 270,000 clones, roughly 90% seen once. The sample comprised peripheral blood. These TCRs come from a man aged 18-30 years with active or convalescent COVID-19.

The rearrangement uses TRBV5-5 and TRBJ1-4; 9 bases agree with TRBD1. Looked up from germline, CDR1 is SGHKS and CDR2 is YYEKEE (reference sequence). The CDR3 totals 15 residues. Trimming at V came to 0 bases and at J to 7 bases, leaving 4 bases not matched to a gene. As DNA, the CDR3 is TGTGCCAGCAGCTTGGAATGGACAGGGGTTGAAAAACTGTTTTTT. It translates to CASSLEWTGVEKLFF.

This clone was seen a single time. The chain recombines TRBV12-3 or TRBV12-4 with TRBJ2-2, with D unresolved. Trimming left V 6 bases short and J 3 bases short, with 8 bases between. The CDR3 consists of 13 residues. The CDR3 region is CASRHRDTGELFF. The CDR3, as DNA: TGTGCCAGCAGACACAGAGACACCGGGGAGCTGTTTTTT.

The rearrangement links TRBV27 to TRBJ1-1, with 7 bases lining up with TRBD1. From germline, CDR1 is MNHEY and CDR2 SMNVEV (reference sequence). This CDR3 has 16 residues. V lost 5 bases and J lost 6; bases outside the gene matches: 15. CDR3 amino acids: CASSPPHGGQGAEAFF. CDR3 DNA: TGTGCCAGCAGTCCCCCCCACGGGGGCCAGGGGGCTGAAGCTTTCTTT.

The rearrangement links TRBV2 to TRBJ1-2; D uncertain. Germline loops: CDR1 SNHLY, CDR2 FYNNEI. The CDR3 runs 13 residues. Trimming took off 0 bases at V and 7 bases at J, with 9 bases between the two ends. The CDR3 coding sequence is TGTGCCAGCAGTGAAGCTCAGGCCTTTGGCTACACCTTC. Its protein product is CASSEAQAFGYTF.

The chain joins TRBV6-1 to TRBJ1-5, with unresolved D. Trimming shortened V by 2 bases and J by 3 bases, and 5 bases separated the two germline ends. CDR1 and CDR2 from the germline V gene are MNHNS and SASEGT. The CDR3 covers 13 residues. CDR3: CASSELNNQPQHF. CDR3 nucleotide sequence: TGTGCCAGCAGTGAACTAAACAATCAGCCCCAGCATTTT.

This rearrangement joins TRBV7-8 to TRBJ2-5; TRBD2 agrees at 8 bases. The germline CDR1 and CDR2 sequences are SGHVS and FQNEAQ. The CDR3 is 17 amino acids. V was pared by 7 bases and J by 2 bases, with 15 bases of the junction left unmatched. The CDR3 loop is CASNSVGLAGPQETQYF. CDR3 bases: TGTGCCAGCAACTCGGTCGGTTTAGCGGGACCACAAGAGACCCAGTACTTC.

CDR3 DNA sequence: TGTGCCAGCAGATTGACTAGCGGGGGGGAATTCCAAGAGACCCAGTACTTC. Translation gives CASRLTSGGEFQETQYF. The chain couples TRBV27 to TRBJ2-5; 14 bases are a match to TRBD2. Germline loops: CDR1 MNHEY, CDR2 SMNVEV (reference sequence). J was trimmed by 1 base and V by 6 bases; bases with no gene match: 7. This CDR3 region has 17 residues.

This chain links TRBV25-1 with TRBJ2-5; 9 bases map to TRBD2. The germline gives CDR1 MGHDK, CDR2 SYGVNS. There are 18 residues in the CDR3. With V trimmed by 2 bases and J by 4 bases, 14 bases remained unmatched. The CDR3: CASSEEMELAGLGETQYF. The CDR3 bases are TGTGCCAGCAGTGAAGAAATGGAGCTAGCGGGGCTAGGAGAGACCCAGTACTTC.

The V gene is TRBV4-3, the J gene TRBJ1-1, with D hard to call. V shed 0 bases and J shed 7 bases, with 12 bases lying between them. CDR1 and CDR2 (germline): LGHNA, YSLEER. The CDR3 length is 14 residues. The CDR3 region is CASSQETGHVEAFF. The CDR3 nucleotides are TGCGCCAGCAGCCAAGAGACGGGTCACGTTGAAGCTTTCTTT.

The sample holds many counts of this clone. This chain uses TRBV11-2 with TRBJ2-7; 8 bases agree with TRBD2. The ends lost 3 bases at V and 3 bases at J; junction bases unmatched: 4. The germline gives CDR1 SGHAT, CDR2 FQNNGV. The CDR3 has 14 residues. The CDR3 region is CASSFGGASYEQYF. CDR3 bases: TGTGCCAGCAGCTTCGGGGGGGCCAGCTACGAGCAGTACTTC.

In this sample, this clone turned up once. The rearrangement uses TRBV27 and TRBJ2-3, with 8 bases aligning to TRBD1. This CDR3 contains 14 residues. Losses at the gene ends were 4 bases for V and 8 bases for J; bases not matched to a gene: 8. CDR1 is MNHEY, CDR2 SMNVEV, per germline (reference sequence). In DNA, the CDR3 is TGTGCCAGCAGTTCGGGGACAGGAGGGGTTACGCAGTATTTT. Translated: CASSSGTGGVTQYF.

The V call is TRBV9, the J call TRBJ1-1, with D hard to call. Germline CDR1 is SGDLS and CDR2 is YYNGEE. The CDR3 loop spans 12 amino acids. The V end lost 3 bases, the J end lost 5 bases, and 8 bases lay between the germline ends. CDR3 sequence (DNA): TGTGCCAGCAGCGGAACTAGGACTGAAGCTTTCTTT. Encoded protein: CASSGTRTEAFF.

The chain is built from TRBV9 and TRBJ2-2, with 8 bases identical to TRBD1. This CDR3 spans 15 amino acids. The germline V gene encodes CDR1 SGDLS and CDR2 YYNGEE. J gave up 3 bases and V 4 bases, and 5 bases lay outside the gene matches. CDR3 sequence (DNA): TGTGCCAGCAGCTGGACAGGGTTAGACACCGGGGAGCTGTTTTTT. Translated, it gives CASSWTGLDTGELFF.

The genes are TRBV6-6 and TRBJ1-2; TRBD1 is a possible D gene (5 bases). V lost 0 bases to trimming and J lost 11 bases, with 10 bases between them. The CDR3 covers 12 residues. Germline V gene lookup returns CDR1 MNHNY and CDR2 SVGAGI (reference sequence). In DNA, the CDR3 is TGTGCCAGCAGTTACTCGACAGAGAGATACACCTTC. Its protein product is CASSYSTERYTF.

The gene calls are TRBV6-5 and TRBJ1-1; D gene ambiguous. The V gene's germline CDR1 is MNHEY and CDR2 SVGAGI. This CDR3 has 14 amino acids. V was pared by 2 bases and J by 2 bases, with 9 bases between. CDR3 DNA: TGTGCCAGCAGTTACAGGGAGGGCAACACTGAAGCTTTCTTT. Translation gives CASSYREGNTEAFF.

The chain carries TRBV18 and TRBJ1-2, with D unclear. The germline gives CDR1 KGHSH, CDR2 LQKENI. Trimming stripped 2 bases from V and 4 bases from J, with 11 bases between. CDR3 length: 14 amino acids. In DNA, the CDR3 is TGTGCCAGCTCACCATCCTCGGAGGGCTATGGCTACACCTTC. Amino acids: CASSPSSEGYGYTF.

The rearrangement uses TRBV10-3 and TRBJ2-6; D is unclear. This CDR3 region has 17 residues. The V end was cut by 0 bases, the J end by 0 bases, with 9 bases between. Germline V CDR1 and CDR2: ENHRY, SYGVKD. CDR3 coding DNA: TGTGCCATCAGTGAGTCGCGGAAACACTCTGGGGCCAACGTCCTGACTTTC. Encoded protein: CAISESRKHSGANVLTF.

The chain has TRBV7-9 and TRBJ2-2; TRBD1 is a possible D gene (6 bases). V lost 0 bases and J lost 4, with 12 bases in between. This CDR3 spans 16 amino acids. Germline assignment: CDR1 SEHNR and CDR2 FQNEAQ (reference sequence). CDR3 loop: CASSLAGGVGTGELFF. The CDR3 region has the DNA TGTGCCAGCAGCTTAGCAGGGGGAGTGGGCACCGGGGAGCTGTTTTTT.

V gene TRBV7-2 combines with J gene TRBJ1-2; D remains unclear. The CDR3 is made up of 15 amino acids. The V end was cut by 2 bases, the J end by 2 bases, with 12 bases between. The germline V gene encodes CDR1 SGHTA and CDR2 FQGNSA. The chain's CDR3 is CASSLFGVSNYGYTF. In nucleotides, the CDR3 is TGTGCCAGCAGCTTATTCGGGGTCAGCAACTATGGCTACACCTTC.

The V and J genes are TRBV13 and TRBJ1-6; D ambiguous. Trimming removed 0 bases from V and 0 bases from J, with 9 bases in between. Germline V gene data show CDR1 as PRHDT and CDR2 as FYEKMQ (reference sequence). The CDR3 runs 17 residues. The CDR3 reads CASSLGLEFSYNSPLHF. The CDR3 region has the DNA TGTGCCAGCAGCTTAGGCCTGGAGTTCTCCTATAATTCACCCCTCCACTTT.

This rearrangement joins TRBV19 to TRBJ1-1; D might be TRBD1 (5 bases). This CDR3 region has 14 residues. Trimming removed 3 bases at V and 1 base at J, with 9 bases between. CDR1 is LNHDA and CDR2 is SQIVND in the germline V gene (reference sequence). The CDR3 region is CASSIGTGNTEAFF. CDR3 sequence (DNA): TGTGCCAGTAGTATCGGTACAGGGAACACTGAAGCTTTCTTT.

The chain combines TRBV7-9 with TRBJ1-2, with TRBD1 matching 10 bases. Germline V gives CDR1 SEHNR, CDR2 FQNEAQ (reference sequence). V gave up 4 bases and J gave up 1 base; unmatched junction bases: 6. The CDR3 spans 16 residues. CDR3 nucleotide sequence: TGTGCCAGCAGCTGGCCGGGACAGGGGATTAACTATGGCTACACCTTC. This codes for CASSWPGQGINYGYTF. Combining the CDR3 with reference TRBV7-9 and TRBJ1-2 gives the whole variable domain DTGVSQNPRHKITKRGQNVTFRCDPISEHNRLYWYRQTLGQGPEFLTYFQNEAQLEKSRLLSDRFSAERPKGSFSTLEIQRTEQGDSAMYLCASSWPGQGINYGYTFGSGTRLTVV.

In its sample, this clone was seen once. An end of the junction does not agree with germline; a read error may underlie this. The chain has TRBV3-1 (or the pseudogene TRBV3-2) and TRBJ1-3; 9 bases are a match to TRBD1. Germline values: CDR1 LGHDT, CDR2 YNNKEL (reference sequence). The CDR3 is 13 amino acids. The CDR3: CASSQDRDGTGTF. The CDR3 DNA follows: TGTGCCAGCAGCCAAGACAGGGACGGGACAGGGACCTTT.

This chain connects TRBV19 to TRBJ2-3, with D possibly being TRBD2 (5 bases). This CDR3 contains 15 residues. V shed 4 bases and J shed 0 bases, with 11 bases lying between them. Looked up from germline, CDR1 is LNHDA and CDR2 is SQIVND (reference sequence). The CDR3 region has the DNA TGTGCCAGTAGTACCGGGGTTTCTAGCACAGATACGCAGTATTTT. This codes for CASSTGVSSTDTQYF.

J is TRBJ2-7 and V is TRBV4-1; 8 bases line up with TRBD2. The CDR3 sequence is 16 residues long. Per germline, CDR1 MGHRA and CDR2 YSYEKL. With V trimmed by 0 bases and J by 2 bases, 6 bases remained unmatched. The CDR3 DNA reads TGCGCCAGCAGCCAAGATCTTGGGACTAGGACCTACGAGCAGTACTTC. Its translation: CASSQDLGTRTYEQYF.

The chain combines TRBV3-1 (or the pseudogene TRBV3-2) with TRBJ1-4; the D gene is possibly TRBD1 (6 bases). The germline V gene encodes CDR1 LGHDT and CDR2 YNNKEL (reference sequence). The CDR3 runs 16 residues. V was shortened by 0 bases and J by 5 bases, with 13 bases between the two germline ends. The CDR3 is CASSQDEAGENEKLFF. The DNA for the CDR3 is TGTGCCAGCAGCCAAGATGAAGCAGGGGAGAATGAAAAACTGTTTTTT.

The rearrangement uses TRBV4-1 and TRBJ2-7; a possible D gene is TRBD1 (5 bases). This CDR3 contains 15 residues. Trimming took 2 bases from V and 1 from J, leaving 12 bases between them. The germline V gene has CDR1 MGHRA and CDR2 YSYEKL. The CDR3 region has the DNA TGCGCCAGCAGCCAATTGCAGGGTGGGTCCTACGAGCAGTACTTC. It codes for CASSQLQGGSYEQYF.

The genes are TRBV5-6 and TRBJ1-5; a possible D gene is TRBD1 (5 bases). From germline, CDR1 is SGHDT and CDR2 YYEEEE. The CDR3 sequence is 17 residues long. The ends were cut back, 4 bases at V and 0 bases at J, with 17 bases in the middle. The DNA of the CDR3 is TGTGCCAGCAGCGCGAATGGGGCGGCCTATAGCAATCAGCCCCAGCATTTT. This sequence encodes CASSANGAAYSNQPQHF.